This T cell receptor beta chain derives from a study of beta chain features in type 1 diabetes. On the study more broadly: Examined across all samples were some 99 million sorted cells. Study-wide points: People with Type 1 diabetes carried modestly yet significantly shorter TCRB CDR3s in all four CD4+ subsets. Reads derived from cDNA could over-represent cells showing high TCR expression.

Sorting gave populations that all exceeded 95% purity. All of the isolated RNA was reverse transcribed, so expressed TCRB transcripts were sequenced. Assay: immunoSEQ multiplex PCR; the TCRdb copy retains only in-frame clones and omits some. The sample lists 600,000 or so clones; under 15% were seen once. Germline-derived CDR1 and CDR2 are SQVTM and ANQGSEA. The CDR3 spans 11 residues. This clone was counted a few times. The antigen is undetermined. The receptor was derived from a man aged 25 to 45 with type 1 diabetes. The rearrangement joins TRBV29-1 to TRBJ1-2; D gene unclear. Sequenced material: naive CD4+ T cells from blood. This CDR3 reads CTSRSGKGYTF. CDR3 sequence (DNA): TGCACCTCCAGATCGGGGAAAGGCTACACCTTC.